This passage covers 4 T cell receptor beta chains from one sample sequenced in a study of T cell responses to AZD1222 COVID-19 vaccine. Generated by immunoSEQ multiplex PCR, the TCRdb table keeps only in-frame clones and is missing some. Found here are over 100,000 clones, roughly nine tenths of them singletons; the top ten hold 1.7%. The material sequenced was peripheral blood, taken on day 0 of AZD1222 vaccination. The source is an adult in good health.

Points on this clone: A read error may produce the germline difference seen at one junction end. V gene TRBV7-7 combines with J gene TRBJ2-5, with D perhaps TRBD2 (6 bases). The germline gives CDR1 SSHAT, CDR2 FNYEAQ (reference sequence). The CDR3 is made up of 15 amino acids. This chain's CDR3 is CASSHQDGSQETQYF. The CDR3 DNA follows: TGTGCTAGCAGCCACCAGGACGGGAGCCAAGAGACCCAGTACTTC.

In DNA, the CDR3 is TGCGCCAGCAGCCAAGGGGCAGGGGGAGGCTATGGCTACACCTTC. It specifies CASSQGAGGGYGYTF. This chain joins TRBV4-3 and TRBJ1-2, with TRBD1 identical over 7 bases. CDR3 length equals 15 residues. J lost 4 bases, V lost 1 base, and 6 bases had no gene match. The germline CDR1 and CDR2 sequences are LGHNA and YSLEER.

This clone occurred once. This sequence joins TRBV20-1 and TRBJ1-1; D unclear. The CDR3 loop spans 11 amino acids. Trimming removed 6 bases from V and 3 bases from J, with 8 bases in between. Germline V lookup: CDR1 DFQATT, CDR2 SNEGSKA (reference sequence). CDR3: CSAAQDTEAFF. CDR3 sequence (DNA): TGCAGTGCCGCCCAGGACACTGAAGCTTTCTTT.

The J gene is TRBJ1-2, the V gene TRBV19; D gene uncertain. The germline gives CDR1 LNHDA, CDR2 SQIVND (reference sequence). The CDR3 has 13 residues. Trimming took off 3 bases at V and 1 base at J, with 6 bases between the two ends. The DNA of the CDR3 is TGTGCCAGTAGTATGGGCAATAACTATGGCTACACCTTC. It encodes CASSMGNNYGYTF.